The source of this T cell receptor (beta chain) is a study of CD8 T cells in ankylosing spondylitis. TCRdb reprocessed the 5' RACE reads via MiXCR and lists one record per CDR3 protein. The sample lists roughly 230,000 distinct CDR3 sequences; 7.5% to 9.5% were seen once. The germline CDR1 and CDR2 sequences are DFQATT and SNEGSKA (reference sequence). There are 14 residues in the CDR3. This clonotype came up many times. The sequenced sample consisted of blood, either unsorted or a sorted T cell fraction (not recorded which). This rearrangement joins TRBV20-1 to TRBJ1-4; a weak D match, TRBD1 (5 bases). The TCR was taken from a female donor with ankylosing spondylitis or in good health (not recorded which). CDR3 DNA: TGCAGCCCGACAGATATTGCAACTAATGAAAAACTGTTTTTT. Residues: CSPTDIATNEKLFF.